This TCR delta chain was identified during a study of γδ T cells in repeated Plasmodium falciparum infection. Study background: The natural-infection arm compared Malian children under seasonal malaria with matched Australian children.

Whole-study findings and limits: The Malian cohort came from a small rural village of predominantly one ethnic group.

The CDR3 has 23 residues. CDR1 is TSWWSYY, CDR2 QGS, per germline. Trimming took 0 bases from V and 1 from J, leaving 33 bases between them. Comments on this clone: Its antigen is currently unknown. The protein TCRdb gives is from a much larger clone and does not agree with this DNA's translation at residue 12, likely a read error; the protein shown here comes from the DNA.

Vgamma9/Vdelta2+ and Vdelta2-negative gammadelta T cells were flow-sorted from PBMC for bulk sequencing. TCRdb redid the clone calls on the multiplex PCR reads with CATT. The sample carries over 45,000 delta-chain clones, 1.6% recorded once. V usage is TRDV1 and J usage is TRDJ1; D perhaps matches TRDD3 (7 bases). No J gene is reported in TCRdb; it was inferred here by comparing the DNA with germline. Sequenced input: gamma-delta T cells from blood. This TCR was recovered from a pool of human donors (malaria-infected and uninfected, not separated). For the CDR3, the DNA is TGTGCTCTTGGGGAACTAACATCCTACGGTGAACCATACTGGGGAATACCCACCGATAAACTCATCTTT. Translating it yields CALGELTSYGEPYWGIPTDKLIF.